A single sample is the source of the 32 T cell receptor beta chains below, sequenced in a study of Ad26.COV2.S vaccination and SARS-CoV-2 variants. Treatment given: roughly 18 received Ad26.COV2.S at low or high dose, single or two shots; about 5 received placebo; per-sample allocation not given. Specimens were obtained on day 63 following the first vaccine or placebo injection. Method: immunoSEQ multiplex PCR; TCRdb's copy keeps in-frame clones and lacks some. The data contain fewer than 800,000 clones, 89% of them seen just once; the ten biggest clones take up about 1.5%. Here the sequenced sample was peripheral blood, taken in a trial of Ad26.COV2.S vaccine versus placebo. The receptors stem from a person between 18 and 60 years old who received the Ad26.COV2.S COVID-19 vaccine or a placebo.

The rearrangement links TRBV6-5 to TRBJ2-3; 10 nucleotides agree with TRBD2. J lost 7 bases, V lost 4 bases, and 2 bases had no gene match. The CDR3 loop spans 13 amino acids. CDR1 is MNHEY and CDR2 is SVGAGI in the germline V gene. The CDR3 loop reads CASSSLAGYTQYF. The CDR3, as DNA: TGTGCCAGCAGTTCACTAGCGGGGTATACGCAGTATTTT.

The rearrangement joins TRBV18 to TRBJ2-7; TRBD1 matches 9 bases. The length of the CDR3 is 15 residues. V lost 4 bases, J lost 6 bases, and 10 bases stayed unmatched. Germline CDR1 and CDR2: KGHSH and LQKENI. The CDR3 here is CASSLGWTGESEQYF. The CDR3 bases are TGTGCCAGCTCACTTGGCTGGACAGGGGAGAGCGAGCAGTACTTC.

V gene TRBV4-1 combines with J gene TRBJ1-3, with D tentatively TRBD1 (5 bases). Germline V lookup: CDR1 MGHRA, CDR2 YSYEKL. V lost 3 bases and J lost 0, with 12 bases in between. There are 16 residues in the CDR3. The CDR3 sequence: CASSQEGRLSGNTIYF. In DNA, the CDR3 is TGCGCCAGCAGCCAGGAGGGACGGCTCTCTGGAAACACCATATATTTT.

In regard to this clone: Other DNA sequences from this sample encode an identical CDR3 as well. The chain carries TRBV19 and TRBJ1-5; tentatively, D is TRBD1 (5 bases). Germline lookup yields CDR1 LNHDA and CDR2 SQIVND (reference sequence). Trimming took 2 bases from V and 0 from J, leaving 5 bases between them. This CDR3 has 14 residues. CDR3 sequence reads: CASSITGSNQPQHF. The CDR3 DNA follows: TGTGCCAGTAGTATAACAGGTAGCAATCAGCCCCAGCATTTT.

The chain links TRBV12-3 or TRBV12-4 to TRBJ2-5, with no clear D. The ends were cut back, 6 bases at V and 4 bases at J, with 6 bases in the middle. The CDR3 length is 11 residues. The CDR3 nucleotides read TGTGCCAGCAGCCGTCTAGAGACCCAGTACTTC. It encodes CASSRLETQYF.

The V gene is TRBV4-2, the J gene TRBJ2-7, with 11 nucleotides matching TRBD2. This CDR3 has 16 amino acids. V trimming: 0 bases; J trimming: 3 bases; junction bases outside the gene matches: 4. Per germline, CDR1 LGHNA and CDR2 YNFKEQ. The CDR3 loop is CASSQDRTSGLYEQYF. The CDR3 coding sequence is TGTGCCAGCAGCCAAGATAGGACTAGCGGGCTCTACGAGCAGTACTTC.

The V call is TRBV29-1, the J call TRBJ2-5; possibly TRBD2 for D (6 bases). Germline assignment: CDR1 SQVTM and CDR2 ANQGSEA. V lost 6 bases and J 2 bases, leaving 10 bases between the germline ends. The CDR3 extends over 12 amino acids. The DNA for the CDR3 is TGCAGCGTGATAGCGGAGCAAGAGACCCAGTACTTC. Residues: CSVIAEQETQYF.

This chain links TRBV11-2 with TRBJ2-4; TRBD2 matches 10 bases. The V gene end was trimmed by 4 bases and the J gene end by 6 bases; junction bases not matched to a gene: 3. CDR3 length equals 14 residues. Looked up from germline, CDR1 is SGHAT and CDR2 is FQNNGV. The CDR3 region is CASSSGLAANIQYF. CDR3 nucleotide sequence: TGTGCCAGCAGCTCAGGACTAGCGGCAAACATTCAGTACTTC.

The rearrangement uses TRBV10-3 and TRBJ1-1; 9 positions match TRBD1. The V gene's germline CDR1 is ENHRY and CDR2 SYGVKD. With V trimmed by 6 bases and J by 8 bases, 4 bases remained unmatched. This CDR3 is built from 12 residues. In nucleotides, the CDR3 is TGTGCCATCAGGAAGGGACAGGGAGAAGCTTTCTTT. Translation gives CAIRKGQGEAFF.

This sequence joins TRBV7-2 and TRBJ2-5, with 11 nucleotides matching TRBD2. Germline-derived CDR1 and CDR2 are SGHTA and FQGNSA. The V and J ends lost 3 bases and 5 bases, in that order; junction bases with no gene match: 8. The CDR3 has 16 amino acids. CDR3: CASSFRLAGGSETQYF. The DNA of the CDR3 is TGTGCCAGCAGCTTTCGCCTAGCGGGAGGAAGTGAGACCCAGTACTTC.

The chain has TRBV5-1 and TRBJ2-7; D perhaps matches TRBD1 (5 bases). Germline lookup yields CDR1 SGHRS and CDR2 YFSETQ. The CDR3 sequence is 12 residues long. V gave up 4 bases and J gave up 5 bases, with 10 bases separating them. CDR3 nucleotide sequence: TGCGCCAGCAGCCAGCAGGACAACGAGCAGTACTTC. This encodes CASSQQDNEQYF.

The V call is TRBV6-2 or TRBV6-3, the J call TRBJ2-1; D not resolved. Looked up from germline, CDR1 is MNHEY and CDR2 is SVGEGT. V gave up 0 bases and J gave up 5 bases, with 5 bases separating them. CDR3 size: 13 residues. The CDR3 reads CASSYSENNEQFF. CDR3 nucleotides: TGTGCCAGCAGTTACTCTGAGAACAATGAGCAGTTCTTC.

This chain connects TRBV3-1 (or the pseudogene TRBV3-2) to TRBJ1-5, with 7 nucleotides matching TRBD1. The CDR3 runs 13 residues. V dropped 4 bases and J dropped 6; count of bases not matched to a gene: 3. The germline gives CDR1 LGHDT, CDR2 YNNKEL (reference sequence). The CDR3 is CASSRQGTQPQHF. In DNA, the CDR3 is TGTGCCAGCAGCCGACAGGGAACTCAGCCCCAGCATTTT.

Of note for this clone: A much larger clone lies a single base off, so this may be a read error. The sample contains more than one DNA sequence encoding this CDR3. CDR3 sequence: CASSLAETQYF. CDR3 sequence (DNA): TGCGCCAGCAGCTTGGCAGAGACCCAGTACTTC. V is TRBV5-1 and J is TRBJ2-5; no clear D gene. This CDR3 contains 11 residues. Looked up from germline, CDR1 is SGHRS and CDR2 is YFSETQ. V was shortened by 0 bases and J by 4 bases, with 1 base between the two germline ends.

Here the CDR3 DNA reads TGTGCCAGTAGGGGGCACACTGAAGCTTTCTTT. Translated: CASRGHTEAFF. This chain connects TRBV19 to TRBJ1-1, with a weak D call TRBD1 (5 bases). Between the trimmed V and J ends, which lost 6 bases and 3 bases, there was a span of 5 bases. Germline V gene sequence: CDR1 LNHDA, CDR2 SQIVND (reference sequence). This CDR3 has 11 amino acids.

The sample holds one count of this clone. This chain connects TRBV30 to TRBJ2-1, with 14 bases aligning to TRBD2. Germline lookup yields CDR1 GTSNPN and CDR2 SVGIG (reference sequence). The CDR3 runs 16 residues. Trimming took 3 bases from V and 10 from J; bases not matched to a gene: 11. CDR3 loop: CAWRGMGLAGVGEQFF. The CDR3, as DNA: TGTGCCTGGAGAGGCATGGGACTAGCGGGAGTTGGGGAGCAGTTCTTC.

The V gene is TRBV6-2 or TRBV6-3, the J gene TRBJ2-7, with TRBD1 matching 11 bases. The J segment lost 3 bases and the V segment lost 2 bases, leaving 3 bases of the junction unmatched. The CDR3 sequence is 15 residues long. Germline V CDR1 and CDR2: MNHEY, SVGEGT. CDR3 nucleotides: TGTGCCAGCAGTTACGTGGACAGGGGGCACTACGAGCAGTACTTC. This sequence encodes CASSYVDRGHYEQYF.

Here the CDR3 reads CASSLQGHSGNTIYF. CDR3 coding DNA: TGTGCCAGCAGCCTACAGGGTCACTCTGGAAACACCATATATTTT. This rearrangement joins TRBV2 to TRBJ1-3, with D perhaps matching TRBD1 (6 bases). Germline CDR1 SNHLY, CDR2 FYNNEI. The V gene lost 6 bases and the J gene lost 0 bases, with 12 bases spanning the gap. There are 15 residues in the CDR3.

About this clone: Other nucleotide sequences from this sample produce the same CDR3. The genes are TRBV3-1 (or the pseudogene TRBV3-2) and TRBJ1-6; D not resolved. CDR3 length: 12 residues. The V gene's germline CDR1 is LGHDT and CDR2 YNNKEL (reference sequence). Trimming left V 3 bases short and J 5 bases short, with 2 bases between. The CDR3 sequence is CASSQDNSPLHF. The DNA of the CDR3 is TGTGCCAGCAGCCAGGATAATTCACCCCTCCACTTT.

The chain employs TRBV5-6 and TRBJ1-2; 7 nucleotides agree with TRBD1. The CDR3 consists of 16 residues. Trimming cost V 4 bases and J 1 base; bases outside gene matches: 10. Germline V gene sequence: CDR1 SGHDT, CDR2 YYEEEE. The CDR3 nucleotides are TGTGCCAGCAGCCTACGACAGGGCATGATTAACTATGGCTACACCTTC. Amino acid sequence: CASSLRQGMINYGYTF.

The V and J genes are TRBV10-3 and TRBJ2-3, with 11 bases that match TRBD2. CDR3 length equals 19 residues. The ends lost 2 bases at V and 1 base at J; junction bases unmatched: 11. Germline V gene data show CDR1 as ENHRY and CDR2 as SYGVKD. The CDR3: CAISEEGNLAGGRTDTQYF. The CDR3, as DNA: TGTGCCATCAGTGAGGAGGGGAACCTAGCGGGGGGCCGCACAGATACGCAGTATTTT.

The sample holds a few counts of this clone. The rearrangement links TRBV29-1 to TRBJ1-2; D ambiguous. Trimming removed 7 bases from V and 6 bases from J, with 21 bases in between. CDR1 and CDR2 (germline): SQVTM, ANQGSEA. The CDR3 sequence is 14 residues long. CDR3 nucleotide sequence: TGCAGCGCCCTTGGAGGAGGGAATCCGGATGGCTACACCTTC. Translation: CSALGGGNPDGYTF.

This rearrangement joins TRBV10-1 to TRBJ2-2; 10 bases agree with TRBD2. The CDR3 length is 15 residues. CDR1 and CDR2 (germline): WNHNN, SYGVQD (reference sequence). J was trimmed by 7 bases and V by 4 bases; bases with no gene match: 6. CDR3 region: CASSGSGRAGGELFF. Here the CDR3 DNA reads TGCGCCAGCAGTGGCAGCGGGAGGGCCGGCGGGGAGCTGTTTTTT.

V usage is TRBV11-2 and J usage is TRBJ2-7; 8 bases agree with TRBD2. Losses at the gene ends were 5 bases for V and 5 bases for J; bases not matched to a gene: 11. This CDR3 is 15 amino acids long. Germline CDR1 SGHAT, CDR2 FQNNGV. CDR3 coding DNA: TGTGCCAGCAGCCCCCTCGGACTAGCTTCTCACGAGCAGTACTTC. Translated: CASSPLGLASHEQYF.

The rearrangement links TRBV24-1 to TRBJ1-2, with 8 bases lining up with TRBD1. The germline gives CDR1 KGHDR, CDR2 SFDVKD. The CDR3 extends over 15 amino acids. Trimming at V came to 4 bases and at J to 8 bases, leaving 11 bases not matched to a gene. CDR3 sequence (DNA): TGTGCCACCAGTGACCCTGGGACAGGTACAATCGGCTACACCTTC. Encoded protein: CATSDPGTGTIGYTF.

V usage is TRBV18 and J usage is TRBJ2-7; possibly TRBD2 for D (7 bases). The germline gives CDR1 KGHSH, CDR2 LQKENI. V lost 3 bases, J lost 2 bases, and 17 bases lay in between. The CDR3 totals 16 residues. This CDR3 reads CASSPLGGGQTYEQYF. Written as DNA, the CDR3 is TGTGCCAGCTCACCGCTAGGGGGGGGTCAAACCTACGAGCAGTACTTC.

The V and J genes are TRBV7-8 and TRBJ2-2, with 10 bases matching TRBD1. Germline CDR1 and CDR2: SGHVS and FQNEAQ. The CDR3 extends over 17 amino acids. The V gene end was trimmed by 5 bases and the J gene end by 4 bases; junction bases not matched to a gene: 10. The CDR3 DNA sequence: TGTGCCAGCAGCGTACGACAGGGGGCTGACGGCACCGGGGAGCTGTTTTTT. It specifies CASSVRQGADGTGELFF.

J is TRBJ1-1 and V is TRBV10-3, with D possibly matching TRBD1 (5 bases). Trimming removed 6 bases from V and 8 bases from J, with 10 bases in between. This CDR3 has 11 residues. Per germline, CDR1 ENHRY and CDR2 SYGVKD. CDR3 nucleotides: TGTGCCATCAGGACAGATTGGGAAGCTTTCTTT. Amino acids: CAIRTDWEAFF.

This clone was observed a handful of times. The chain couples TRBV7-8 to TRBJ2-7; D is undetermined. The CDR3 runs to 13 residues. The germline V gene encodes CDR1 SGHVS and CDR2 FQNEAQ. Trimming pared 3 bases from V and 2 bases from J, leaving 8 bases between. In DNA form, the CDR3 reads TGTGCCAGCAGCTTGGAAAGGCCCTACGAGCAGTACTTC. Translating gives CASSLERPYEQYF.

J is TRBJ2-1 and V is TRBV4-3; D unclear. The CDR3 consists of 15 residues. V dropped 0 bases and J dropped 0 bases, with 6 bases sitting between them. Germline V gene data show CDR1 as LGHNA and CDR2 as YSLEER. Here the CDR3 DNA reads TGCGCCAGCAGCCAAGATGCTAACTCCTACAATGAGCAGTTCTTC. Translated: CASSQDANSYNEQFF.

On this clone: Other DNA sequences in this sample translate to the same CDR3. The chain employs TRBV7-2 and TRBJ2-1; the match to TRBD2 covers 9 bases. Trimming took 0 bases from V and 0 from J; bases not matched to a gene: 0. The CDR3 runs to 16 residues. Per germline, CDR1 SGHTA and CDR2 FQGNSA. The CDR3 DNA follows: TGTGCCAGCAGCTTAGCAGCGGGGGGCTCCTACAATGAGCAGTTCTTC. Translated: CASSLAAGGSYNEQFF. Using reference TRBV7-2 and TRBJ2-1 for the parts outside the CDR3, the full variable domain is GAGVSQSPSNKVTEKGKDVELRCDPISGHTALYWYRQSLGQGLEFLIYFQGNSAPDKSGLPSDRFSAERTGGSVSTLTIQRTQQEDSAVYLCASSLAAGGSYNEQFFGPGTRLTVL.

The chain recombines TRBV2 with TRBJ2-3; D ambiguous. The germline V gene has CDR1 SNHLY and CDR2 FYNNEI. CDR3 size: 11 residues. V was trimmed by 3 bases and J by 2 bases, leaving 0 bases between them. In DNA form, the CDR3 reads TGTGCCAGCAGTGACACAGATACGCAGTATTTT. Translation: CASSDTDTQYF. Variable domain in full (rest from reference TRBV2 and TRBJ2-3): EPEVTQTPSHQVTQMGQEVILRCVPISNHLYFYWYRQILGQKVEFLVSFYNNEISEKSEIFDDQFSVERPDGSNFTLKIRSTKLEDSAMYFCASSDTDTQYFGPGTRLTVL.